This T cell receptor beta chain comes out of a study of CDR3 diversity in severe acne. Via MiXCR, TCRdb re-called the PCR reads, giving one row per CDR3 protein. The repertoire includes tens of thousands of distinct CDR3 sequences, around 49% of them detected once, and roughly an eighth sits in the top ten. This clonotype was recorded at least ten times. Trimming removed 5 bases at V and 5 bases at J, with 9 bases between. This CDR3 region has 12 residues. Germline V gene sequence: CDR1 LNHDA, CDR2 SQIVND (reference sequence). This chain connects TRBV19 to TRBJ1-1; D is perhaps TRBD1 (5 bases). Sequencing used blood. The clonotype comes from a male donor in good health, without acne. Here the CDR3 DNA reads TGTGCCAGTAGTGCCGGGGGTACTGAAGCTTTCTTT. This encodes CASSAGGTEAFF.